This TCR beta chain was sequenced for a study of human T cells and chemical hapten exposure. The overall study: Patch tests put 0.01% DPC on the upper back, read at 6 days.

This clonotype was observed a handful of times. The target antigen is unknown. Time point indicated: patch test 3, about 24 weeks after DPC sensitization. Treatment given: therapeutic diphenylcyclopropenone sensitization with weekly scalp DPC. Blood collection took place prior to placing each patch test. Each CDR3 protein gets one entry after TCRdb re-called the RACE reads with MiXCR. The table records 150,000 to 200,000 distinct CDR3 sequences, 25% to 35% of them present only once. The study's findings and limits: Controls formed significantly fewer large CDR3 similarity clusters than expanded TCRs did. Alopecia affecting every donor means their immune response may not match healthy people's.

The clonotype originates from a woman aged 18-35 years with alopecia areata. Some clones in this sample may be carry-over from other donors' samples. The sample consisted of whole blood, taken in connection with sensitization to the hapten diphenylcyclopropenone (DPC).

This chain's CDR3 is CSARPDRVNTEAFF. The CDR3 coding sequence is TGCAGTGCTAGACCGGACAGGGTGAACACTGAAGCTTTCTTT. The genes are TRBV20-1 and TRBJ1-1, with 8 bases that match TRBD1. Trimming at V came to 2 bases and at J to 0 bases, leaving 2 bases not matched to a gene. In germline, CDR1 is DFQATT, CDR2 SNEGSKA (reference sequence). This CDR3 region has 14 residues.